A selection of T cell receptor beta chains follows, all from one sample in a study of cytomegalovirus exposure and HLA in healthy donors. Sequencing was performed with immunoSEQ multiplex PCR; in TCRdb, only in-frame clones are kept and a portion is missing. The table has around 150,000 clones, about 89% seen once. The sequenced sample consisted of PBMCs. These receptors came from a young woman in good health and CMV-seropositive. The CDR3 runs from the conserved cysteine through the conserved F or W. The order of the fields is J gene, D gene, clone size, V gene, CDR3 protein, CDR3 DNA. The D gene is left open where the match is weak. Size is stated for part of the rows, as once, few or many counts, or as a class when the clone is expanded.

>TRBJ1-5|TRBD1|once|TRBV6-6
CASSSTGNGNQPQHF
TGTGCCAGCAGCTCGACAGGGAACGGCAATCAGCCCCAGCATTTT
>TRBJ1-1|TRBD1|.|TRBV27
CASKTTGGVYTEAFF
TGTGCCAGCAAAACCACAGGGGGCGTATACACTGAAGCTTTCTTT
>TRBJ2-5|.|.|TRBV4-2
CASSQDGAAGAHRETQYF
TGTGCCAGCAGCCAAGATGGAGCGGCGGGGGCCCACCGGGAGACCCAGTACTTC
>TRBJ2-7|TRBD1|.|TRBV4-2
CASSQVRTGDVEEQYF
TGTGCCAGCAGCCAAGTGAGGACAGGGGATGTTGAGGAGCAGTACTTC
>TRBJ2-1|.|.|TRBV7-3
CASSPQGGIGNEQFF
TGTGCCAGCAGCCCCCAAGGCGGGATTGGCAATGAGCAGTTCTTC
>TRBJ2-7|.|.|TRBV2
CASKPEGTPLFYEQYF
TGTGCCAGCAAGCCGGAGGGGACTCCCTTATTCTACGAGCAGTACTTC
>TRBJ2-7|TRBD1|.|TRBV30
CAWSRGQGNSYEQYF
TGTGCCTGGAGCCGGGGACAGGGGAATTCCTACGAGCAGTACTTC
>TRBJ2-7|.|.|TRBV5-5
CASSLERVSYEQYF
TGTGCCAGCAGCTTGGAACGGGTCTCCTACGAGCAGTACTTC
>TRBJ1-4|.|.|TRBV7-2
CASSKTRSATNEKLFF
TGTGCCAGCAGCAAGACGAGGTCCGCAACTAATGAAAAACTGTTTTTT
>TRBJ2-5|.|.|TRBV9
CASSTRAGAQYF
TGTGCCAGCAGCACCCGCGCCGGGGCCCAGTACTTC
>TRBJ2-1|TRBD2|.|TRBV19
CASRIGLAGGGTYNEQFF
TGTGCCAGTAGGATTGGGCTAGCGGGGGGAGGGACCTACAATGAGCAGTTCTTC
>TRBJ2-7|TRBD2|.|TRBV28
CASSLGLAGPYEQYF
TGTGCCAGCAGTTTAGGGCTAGCGGGGCCCTACGAGCAGTACTTC
>TRBJ2-3|TRBD2|.|TRBV7-8
CASSPGLAGASTDTQYF
TGTGCCAGCAGCCCGGGACTAGCGGGAGCTAGCACAGATACGCAGTATTTT
>TRBJ1-1|.|.|TRBV7-2
CASRGPANTEAFF
TGTGCCAGCAGGGGGCCGGCGAACACTGAAGCTTTCTTT
>TRBJ2-7|TRBD1|.|TRBV28
CASRRGQSEQYF
TGTGCCAGCAGGAGGGGGCAGAGCGAGCAGTACTTC
>TRBJ2-5|.|.|TRBV27
CASSLSPHWNSGETQYF
TGTGCCAGCAGTTTATCTCCCCACTGGAATTCAGGGGAGACCCAGTACTTC
>TRBJ2-3|.|.|TRBV10-3
CAIRGQPEDTQYF
TGTGCCATCCGAGGACAGCCGGAGGATACGCAGTATTTT
>TRBJ2-5|TRBD2|.|TRBV7-2
CASSPGGLAETQYF
TGTGCCAGCAGCCCCGGCGGACTAGCTGAGACCCAGTACTTC
>TRBJ1-3|.|.|TRBV28
CASITGGQTGNTIYF
TGTGCCAGCATCACTGGCGGCCAAACTGGAAACACCATATATTTT
>TRBJ2-2|TRBD1|.|TRBV19
CASNLGRGRAGELFF
TGTGCCAGTAACCTGGGCAGGGGGCGCGCCGGGGAGCTGTTTTTT
>TRBJ1-2|.|.|TRBV9
CASSVGDRSYGYTF
TGTGCCAGCAGCGTAGGTGACAGAAGTTATGGCTACACCTTC
>TRBJ1-5|.|.|TRBV30
CAWSVRGDQPQHF
TGTGCCTGGAGTGTGCGGGGGGATCAGCCCCAGCATTTT
>TRBJ1-5|.|.|TRBV18
CASSPQNSRNQPQHF
TGTGCCAGCTCACCCCAAAACAGTCGCAATCAGCCCCAGCATTTT
>TRBJ2-2|TRBD1|.|TRBV27
CASGWTGGVTGELFF
TGTGCCAGCGGATGGACAGGGGGAGTCACCGGGGAGCTGTTTTTT
>TRBJ2-3|.|.|TRBV19
CASGRELSTDTQYF
TGTGCCAGCGGGAGAGAGCTTAGCACAGATACGCAGTATTTT
>TRBJ2-7|TRBD2|once|TRBV23-1
CASSHCGSCDEQYF
TGCGCCAGCAGTCATTGCGGGAGTTGCGACGAGCAGTACTTC
>TRBJ1-6|TRBD1|.|TRBV15
CATSQRTGGHSPLHF
TGTGCCACCAGCCAACGGACAGGGGGTCATTCACCCCTCCACTTT
>TRBJ2-1|TRBD2|.|TRBV30
CAWSPSLAGPYNEQFF
TGTGCCTGGAGTCCCTCACTAGCGGGGCCTTACAATGAGCAGTTCTTC
>TRBJ1-1|.|.|TRBV7-2
CASSPRQVWTEAFF
TGTGCCAGCAGCCCACGACAGGTTTGGACTGAAGCTTTCTTT
>TRBJ1-2|.|.|TRBV2
CASSEDRTNYGYTF
TGTGCCAGCAGTGAAGACAGGACAAACTATGGCTACACCTTC
>TRBJ2-6|TRBD1|few|TRBV27
CASSLLGQGSGANVLTF
TGTGCCAGCAGTTTACTAGGACAGGGTTCTGGGGCCAACGTCCTGACTTTC
>TRBJ2-5|.|.|TRBV14
CASSQEEVVDSQETQYF
TGTGCCAGCAGCCAAGAAGAGGTGGTGGACTCTCAAGAGACCCAGTACTTC
>TRBJ2-1|TRBD2|once|TRBV5-6
CASSLLAGEVNEQFF
TGTGCCAGCAGCTTGCTAGCGGGAGAGGTCAATGAGCAGTTCTTC
>TRBJ1-2|TRBD1|.|TRBV5-3
CARRPDRGNYGYTF
TGTGCCAGAAGGCCGGACAGGGGGAACTATGGCTACACCTTC
>TRBJ2-7|TRBD2|.|TRBV28
CASSIAGGYEQYF
TGTGCCAGCAGTATAGCGGGAGGGTACGAGCAGTACTTC
>TRBJ1-5|TRBD1|.|TRBV5-8
CASSFRQGVNQPQHF
TGTGCCAGCAGCTTCCGACAGGGGGTCAATCAGCCCCAGCATTTT
>TRBJ1-5|.|.|TRBV6-6
CASSDRSSSNQPQHF
TGTGCCAGCAGCGACAGATCCTCTAGCAATCAGCCCCAGCATTTT
>TRBJ1-5|.|.|TRBV5-1
CASNGGILYHNQPQHF
TGCGCCAGCAATGGGGGGATCCTCTACCATAATCAGCCCCAGCATTTT
>TRBJ1-6|.|.|TRBV5-1
CASSFKTSHGGPYNSPLHF
TGCGCCAGCAGCTTCAAAACATCACATGGGGGCCCCTATAATTCACCCCTCCACTTT
>TRBJ1-5|.|.|TRBV6-5
CASSRDRRNQPQHF
TGTGCCAGCAGTCGCGACAGGCGCAATCAGCCCCAGCATTTT
>TRBJ2-1|TRBD2|.|TRBV28
CASSLPAGGEQFF
TGTGCCAGCAGTCTCCCTGCCGGGGGGGAGCAGTTCTTC
>TRBJ1-4|.|.|TRBV28
CASSLGALATNEKLLF
TGTGCCAGCAGTTTGGGGGCGCTGGCAACTAATGAAAAACTGCTTTTT
>TRBJ2-6|.|.|TRBV11-2
CASSVTGSGANVLTF
TGTGCCAGCAGCGTGACAGGCTCTGGGGCCAACGTCCTGACTTTC
>TRBJ2-7|.|.|TRBV5-4
CASRSAVLSGEQYF
TGTGCCAGCAGGTCGGCGGTCCTCTCCGGGGAGCAGTACTTC
>TRBJ2-2|.|.|TRBV27
CASTSPGFTGELFF
TGTGCCAGCACCTCCCCGGGGTTCACCGGGGAGCTGTTTTTT
>TRBJ1-2|.|.|TRBV5-4
CASSGGWRPNYGYTF
TGTGCCAGCAGCGGTGGATGGAGGCCTAACTATGGCTACACCTTC
>TRBJ1-3|.|.|TRBV28
CASSLYGTGRHTIYF
TGTGCCAGCAGTTTATACGGGACTGGCCGACACACCATATATTTT
>TRBJ1-1|.|.|TRBV30
CAWRKRQRIMNTEVFF
TGTGCCTGGAGGAAGCGACAGCGAATTATGAACACTGAAGTTTTCTTT